Listed below are T cell receptor beta chains from one sample, sequenced in a study of cytomegalovirus exposure and HLA in healthy donors. Profiled with immunoSEQ multiplex PCR; TCRdb holds only in-frame clones, not every one. This table lists 70,000 to 80,000 clones. Specimen: PBMCs. Source of these receptors: a man in his forties in good health and CMV-seronegative. Both conserved end residues are part of each CDR3. Each record gives: CDR3 protein, CDR3 DNA, J gene, V gene, D gene. The D gene is left open where the match is weak.

CASSIGQFNEQYF,TGTGCCAGTAGTATAGGACAGTTCAACGAGCAGTACTTC,TRBJ2-7,TRBV19,NA
CASTQNPRTGLEDNQETQYF,TGTGCCAGCACTCAAAACCCGAGGACAGGGTTAGAAGATAACCAAGAGACCCAGTACTTC,TRBJ2-5,TRBV27,TRBD1
CASSLEVTGGYEQYF,TGCGCCAGCAGCTTGGAAGTGACAGGGGGATACGAGCAGTACTTC,TRBJ2-7,TRBV5-1,TRBD1
CASRTSGEYNEQFF,TGTGCCAGCAGGACTAGCGGGGAGTACAATGAGCAGTTCTTC,TRBJ2-1,TRBV27,TRBD2
CASSRFRRGGPADTQYF,TGCGCCAGCAGCCGGTTTCGGCGGGGGGGCCCCGCAGATACGCAGTATTTT,TRBJ2-3,TRBV4-1,TRBD2
CASTLGGRNEQYF,TGCGCCAGCACGCTAGGGGGACGCAACGAGCAGTACTTC,TRBJ2-7,TRBV10-2,NA
CASSTPLSLAGITDTQYF,TGTGCCAGCAGTACGCCCCTCTCTCTAGCGGGGATAACAGATACGCAGTATTTT,TRBJ2-3,TRBV28,TRBD2
CAPGGIGRHGYTF,TGTGCCCCCGGAGGGATAGGGCGGCATGGCTACACCTTC,TRBJ1-2,TRBV6-6,NA
CSVGGSGGNYNEQFF,TGCAGCGTTGGGGGTAGCGGGGGCAACTACAATGAGCAGTTCTTC,TRBJ2-1,TRBV29-1,TRBD2
CASSVARGGLNTGELFF,TGTGCCAGCAGCGTAGCCCGGGGGGGCTTAAACACCGGGGAGCTGTTTTTT,TRBJ2-2,TRBV9,TRBD2
CASGPTGQSNQPQHF,TGCGCTAGTGGTCCGACAGGGCAAAGCAATCAGCCCCAGCATTTT,TRBJ1-5,TRBV12-5,TRBD1
CASTKGQGKTYEQYF,TGTGCCAGCACCAAGGGACAGGGTAAAACCTACGAGCAGTACTTC,TRBJ2-7,TRBV2,TRBD1
CASSRGGQGPLEQYF,TGCGCCAGCAGCCGAGGGGGACAGGGACCCCTCGAGCAGTACTTC,TRBJ2-7,TRBV7-9,TRBD1
CASSYAQQETQYF,TGTGCCAGCAGTTACGCACAGCAAGAGACCCAGTACTTC,TRBJ2-5,TRBV6-5,NA
CASTTGTGGRYTEAFF,TGTGCCAGTACCACCGGGACAGGGGGACGCTACACTGAAGCTTTCTTT,TRBJ1-1,TRBV19,TRBD1
CASLSTGGDSGANVLTF,TGTGCCAGCTTGTCGACAGGGGGTGACTCTGGGGCCAACGTCCTGACTTTC,TRBJ2-6,TRBV18,TRBD1
CASSVGGHEQYF,TGTGCATCTAGCGTAGGAGGCCACGAGCAGTACTTC,TRBJ2-7,TRBV30,NA
CASSTPGDRVTYEQYF,TGTGCCAGCAGCACCCCGGGGGACAGGGTTACCTACGAGCAGTACTTC,TRBJ2-7,TRBV28,TRBD1
CAWSVGALAPYGYTF,TGTGCCTGGAGTGTAGGAGCCCTGGCGCCATATGGCTACACCTTC,TRBJ1-2,TRBV30,NA
CASSLDPSGGYTF,TGTGCCAGCAGCTTAGATCCGTCGGGTGGCTACACCTTC,TRBJ1-2,TRBV11-2,NA
CASSPGTGYNQPQHF,TGTGCCAGCAGCCCCGGAACAGGGTACAATCAGCCCCAGCATTTT,TRBJ1-5,TRBV9,NA
CASSEGGGYSNQPQHF,TGTGCCAGCAGTGAAGGAGGGGGCTATAGCAATCAGCCCCAGCATTTT,TRBJ1-5,TRBV6-1,TRBD1
CASSEAETQYF,TGTGCCAGCAGTGAGGCAGAGACCCAGTACTTC,TRBJ2-5,TRBV2,NA
CASSPRASGGINTGELFF,TGCGCCAGCAGCCCTCGGGCTAGCGGGGGGATAAACACCGGGGAGCTGTTTTTT,TRBJ2-2,TRBV5-1,TRBD2
CASSAISGASYEQYF,TGTGCCAGCAGCGCCATTAGCGGGGCTTCCTACGAGCAGTACTTC,TRBJ2-7,TRBV11-2,TRBD2
CASRQTQSGEQYF,TGTGCCAGCAGACAGACCCAGTCGGGGGAGCAGTACTTC,TRBJ2-7,TRBV7-2,NA
CASSVGRGHPTEAFF,TGTGCCAGCAGCGTAGGAAGAGGTCATCCCACTGAAGCTTTCTTT,TRBJ1-1,TRBV9,NA
CASSLRDRGKETQYF,TGTGCCAGCAGCTTACGGGACAGGGGAAAAGAGACCCAGTACTTC,TRBJ2-5,TRBV7-8,TRBD1
CASSLGQGGGYTF,TGCGCCAGCAGCCTGGGACAGGGGGGTGGCTACACCTTC,TRBJ1-2,TRBV5-1,TRBD1
CSVERTGGETQYF,TGCAGCGTTGAAAGGACAGGGGGAGAGACCCAGTACTTC,TRBJ2-5,TRBV29-1,TRBD1
CASSRDSANTGELFF,TGTGCCAGCAGCCGGGACAGCGCGAACACCGGGGAGCTGTTTTTT,TRBJ2-2,TRBV7-3,TRBD1
CASSDSSTEAFF,TGTGCCAGCTCGGACAGTAGCACTGAAGCTTTCTTT,TRBJ1-1,TRBV6-1,NA
CASSPTSNSGELFF,TGTGCCAGCAGCCCGACTAGTAATTCCGGGGAGCTGTTTTTT,TRBJ2-2,TRBV7-3,NA
CAWRGQGRAEAFF,TGTGCCTGGAGGGGACAGGGGCGGGCTGAAGCTTTCTTT,TRBJ1-1,TRBV30,TRBD1
CASSFQGLALNNEQFF,TGTGCCAGCAGCTTCCAGGGACTAGCTTTGAACAATGAGCAGTTCTTC,TRBJ2-1,TRBV13,TRBD2
CAWSTGTGGYTF,TGTGCCTGGAGTACAGGGACCGGTGGCTACACCTTC,TRBJ1-2,TRBV30,NA
CASSVGAGPDTEAFF,TGTGCCAGCAGCGTAGGGGCAGGGCCCGACACTGAAGCTTTCTTT,TRBJ1-1,TRBV9,NA
CASSPGQGLTDTQYF,TGTGCCAGCAGCCCCGGACAGGGGCTCACAGATACGCAGTATTTT,TRBJ2-3,TRBV7-3,TRBD1
CASSSGLAGPLGETQYF,TGTGCCAGCAGCTCGGGACTAGCGGGTCCTCTGGGAGAGACCCAGTACTTC,TRBJ2-5,TRBV2,TRBD2
CASSEGLAGGVQFF,TGTGCCAGCAGCGAGGGACTAGCGGGGGGGGTACAGTTCTTC,TRBJ2-1,TRBV7-3,TRBD2
CASSSLTENSPLHF,TGTGCCAGCAGCAGTCTGACAGAGAATTCACCCCTCCACTTT,TRBJ1-6,TRBV27,NA
CASSRPGGGEKLFF,TGTGCCAGTAGTAGGCCAGGAGGAGGTGAAAAACTGTTTTTT,TRBJ1-4,TRBV19,NA
CASSFEYHNEQFF,TGCGCCAGCAGCTTCGAGTATCACAATGAGCAGTTCTTC,TRBJ2-1,TRBV5-1,NA
CAWSVSGGTGQPQHF,TGTGCCTGGAGTGTTTCGGGGGGAACGGGTCAGCCCCAGCATTTT,TRBJ1-5,TRBV30,NA
CASSHPGTENYGYTF,TGCGCCAGCAGCCACCCCGGGACAGAGAACTATGGCTACACCTTC,TRBJ1-2,TRBV4-1,TRBD1
CASSLEGGQGHSPLHF,TGTGCCAGCAGTTTAGAGGGGGGACAGGGCCATTCACCCCTCCACTTT,TRBJ1-6,TRBV28,TRBD1
CASSLEGQGFSGYTF,TGCGCCAGCAGCTTGGAGGGACAGGGTTTCTCTGGCTACACCTTC,TRBJ1-2,TRBV5-1,TRBD1
CASSLSRDRAGGELFF,TGTGCCAGCAGCTTAAGCCGGGACAGGGCTGGCGGGGAGCTGTTTTTT,TRBJ2-2,TRBV5-4,TRBD1
CASSGVNEKLFF,TGTGCCAGCAGTGGAGTTAATGAAAAACTGTTTTTT,TRBJ1-4,TRBV6-1,NA
CASSTGFTYEQYF,TGTGCCAGTAGTACGGGGTTTACCTACGAGCAGTACTTC,TRBJ2-7,TRBV19,NA
CASSLVDRVGKGNQPQHF,TGTGCCAGCAGCTTAGTGGACAGGGTTGGTAAGGGCAATCAGCCCCAGCATTTT,TRBJ1-5,TRBV7-2,TRBD1
CASSLVTGGPVNTDTQYF,TGTGCCAGCAGCTTAGTGACGGGGGGGCCTGTTAACACAGATACGCAGTATTTT,TRBJ2-3,TRBV13,TRBD2
CASSSPGGVGQPQHF,TGTGCCAGCAGCTCCCCCGGGGGGGTGGGACAGCCCCAGCATTTT,TRBJ1-5,TRBV7-2,NA
CSVVRDRVPEQYF,TGCAGCGTTGTCCGGGACAGGGTTCCCGAGCAGTACTTC,TRBJ2-7,TRBV29-1,TRBD1
CASSDSPPETQYF,TGTGCCAGCAGTGACAGTCCCCCCGAGACCCAGTACTTC,TRBJ2-5,TRBV6-1,NA
CASSETSGGYKGEQYF,TGTGCCAGCAGTGAGACTAGCGGGGGTTACAAGGGGGAGCAGTACTTC,TRBJ2-7,TRBV2,TRBD2
CASSLKAGGPGAKYF,TGTGCCAGCAGCTTAAAAGCGGGGGGGCCCGGGGCGAAGTACTTC,TRBJ2-7,TRBV7-6,TRBD2
CASGLVGQPYGYTF,TGTGCTAGTGGTTTGGTCGGACAGCCCTATGGCTACACCTTC,TRBJ1-2,TRBV12-5,NA
CASSLPNTGELFF,TGTGCCAGCAGCCTACCGAACACCGGGGAGCTGTTTTTT,TRBJ2-2,TRBV11-3,NA